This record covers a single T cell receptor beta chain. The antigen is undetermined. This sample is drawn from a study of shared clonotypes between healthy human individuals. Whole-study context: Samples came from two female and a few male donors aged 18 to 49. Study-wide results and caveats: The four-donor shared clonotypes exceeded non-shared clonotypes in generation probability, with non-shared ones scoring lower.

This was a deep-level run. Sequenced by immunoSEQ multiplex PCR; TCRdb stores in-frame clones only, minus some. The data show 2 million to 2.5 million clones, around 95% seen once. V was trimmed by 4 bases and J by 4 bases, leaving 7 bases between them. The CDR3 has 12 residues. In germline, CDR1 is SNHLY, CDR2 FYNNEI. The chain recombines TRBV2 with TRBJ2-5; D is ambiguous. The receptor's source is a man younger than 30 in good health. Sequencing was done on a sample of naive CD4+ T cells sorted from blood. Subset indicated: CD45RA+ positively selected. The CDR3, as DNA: TGTGCCAGCAGTGTTATTTTAGAGACCCAGTACTTC. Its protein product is CASSVILETQYF.